These 10 T cell receptor beta chains were sequenced from one sample in a study of blood T cells in healthy people across ages. The use of a sample-barcoded 5' primer and a J-beta primer mix characterized a second PCR of roughly 6 to 11 cycles. TCRdb re-derived calls from the 5' RACE reads in MiXCR, one entry per CDR3 protein. This table holds 1.5 million to 2 million distinct CDR3 sequences, about 39% found once. The sample comprised blood. These receptor sequences come from a human donor in good health.

The V gene is TRBV7-2, the J gene TRBJ1-6, with D unresolved. Deletions cut 4 bases from V and 3 bases from J, with 7 bases between. Germline lookup yields CDR1 SGHTA and CDR2 FQGNSA. There are 14 residues in the CDR3. As DNA, the CDR3 is TGTGCCAGCAGCTCAACCTTCTATAATTCACCCCTCCACTTT. It encodes CASSSTFYNSPLHF.

This clonotype was found a few times. The CDR3, as DNA: TGTGCCAGCAGTTTACCCGGGTTAAATGGCTACACCTTC. This sequence encodes CASSLPGLNGYTF. This rearrangement joins TRBV28 to TRBJ1-2, with no clear D. CDR3 size: 13 residues. Germline lookup yields CDR1 MDHEN and CDR2 SYDVKM. Trimming took off 2 bases at V and 6 bases at J, with 10 bases between the two ends.

This clonotype was counted a single time. This CDR3 reads CASREIDRGPPEDTQYF. DNA for the CDR3: TGTGCCAGCAGGGAAATCGACAGGGGCCCACCTGAAGATACGCAGTATTTT. The chain has TRBV6-2 or TRBV6-3 and TRBJ2-3, with 8 bases fitting TRBD1. This CDR3 spans 17 amino acids. Germline CDR1 MNHEY, CDR2 SVGEGT. V dropped 6 bases and J dropped 5; count of bases not matched to a gene: 16.

This clonotype has a handful of counts. This rearrangement joins TRBV7-9 to TRBJ2-7; tentatively, D is TRBD1 or TRBD2 (5 bases each). TRBJ2-5 explains the end of the DNA better; the J call may be wrong. This CDR3 spans 15 amino acids. In germline, CDR1 is SEHNR, CDR2 FQNEAQ (reference sequence). CDR3 region: CASSLSGTLRETQYF. CDR3 sequence (DNA): TGTGCCAGCAGCTTATCCGGGACCCTCCGGGAGACCCAGTACTTC.

The chain couples TRBV20-1 to TRBJ2-4; D remains ambiguous. TRBJ2-7 matches the DNA end more closely, so the J call is doubtful. There are 11 residues in the CDR3. Germline values: CDR1 DFQATT, CDR2 SNEGSKA (reference sequence). This chain's CDR3 is CSAGKVAEQYF. In DNA, the CDR3 is TGCAGTGCAGGAAAGGTTGCCGAGCAGTACTTC.

To note about this clonotype: A much larger clone lies one base from this, so it may be a read error. The chain employs TRBV12-3 or TRBV12-4 and TRBJ2-7; 9 nucleotides align to TRBD1. CDR3 length: 13 amino acids. The CDR3, as DNA: TGTGCCAACAGTTCCGGGACAGGGCACGAGCAGTACTTC. Translation: CANSSGTGHEQYF.

This sequence joins TRBV20-1 and TRBJ2-7; the D gene is possibly TRBD2 (6 bases). This CDR3 region has 14 residues. Trimming removed 3 bases at V and 3 bases at J, with 15 bases between. The germline CDR1 and CDR2 sequences are DFQATT and SNEGSKA (reference sequence). The DNA of the CDR3 is TGCAGTGCTAGGTTGGAGGGCAAACGCTACGAGCAGTACTTC. Translating it yields CSARLEGKRYEQYF.

J is TRBJ1-2 and V is TRBV20-1, with D perhaps TRBD1 (5 bases). Germline CDR1 is DFQATT and CDR2 is SNEGSKA (reference sequence). The CDR3 runs 13 residues. The V gene lost 3 bases and the J gene lost 4 bases, with 12 bases spanning the gap. As DNA, the CDR3 is TGCAGTGCTAGGGGCAATGGGGGCTATGGCTACACCTTC. Amino acids: CSARGNGGYGYTF.

The CDR3 nucleotides read TGTGCCAGCAGTTCTTCCGGGTGGTGCTATGGCTACACCTTC. Translating gives CASSSSGWCYGYTF. The V gene is TRBV12-3 or TRBV12-4, the J gene TRBJ1-2, with D unresolved. The V and J ends lost 4 bases and 4 bases respectively, with 13 bases between them. The CDR3 loop spans 14 amino acids.

This clonotype was counted between two and nine times. The chain couples TRBV28 to TRBJ2-7; D may be TRBD1 (6 bases). CDR1 and CDR2 from the germline V gene are MDHEN and SYDVKM. V lost 6 bases to trimming and J lost 3 bases, with 12 bases between them. The CDR3 is 13 amino acids. The CDR3 spells CASRHAGVYEQYF. The CDR3 bases are TGTGCCAGCAGACATGCAGGGGTCTACGAGCAGTACTTC.